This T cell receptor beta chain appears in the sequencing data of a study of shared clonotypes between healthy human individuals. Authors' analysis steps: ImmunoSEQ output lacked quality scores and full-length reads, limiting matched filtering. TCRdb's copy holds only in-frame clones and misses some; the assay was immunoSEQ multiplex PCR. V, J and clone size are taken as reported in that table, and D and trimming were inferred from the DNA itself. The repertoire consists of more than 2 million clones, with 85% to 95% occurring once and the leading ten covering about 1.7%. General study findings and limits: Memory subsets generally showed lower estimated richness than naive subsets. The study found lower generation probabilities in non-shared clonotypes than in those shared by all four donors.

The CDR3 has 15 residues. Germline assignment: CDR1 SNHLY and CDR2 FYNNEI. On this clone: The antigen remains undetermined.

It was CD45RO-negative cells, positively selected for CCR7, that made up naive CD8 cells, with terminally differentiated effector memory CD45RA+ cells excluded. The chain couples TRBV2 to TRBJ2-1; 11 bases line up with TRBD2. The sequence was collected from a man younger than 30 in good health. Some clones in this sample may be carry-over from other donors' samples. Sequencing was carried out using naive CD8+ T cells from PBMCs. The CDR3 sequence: CVRQMTSGAGNEQFF. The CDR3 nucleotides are TGTGTCAGGCAGATGACTAGCGGGGCGGGGAATGAGCAGTTCTTC.